The 27 T cell receptor beta chains reported below all come from one sample, sequenced in a study of blood T cells in healthy people across ages. The authors ran a second PCR of 7 to 11 cycles using a sample-barcoded 5' primer and a J-beta primer mix. One entry per CDR3 protein, called by TCRdb with MiXCR from the 5' RACE reads. The sample lists 800,000 or so distinct CDR3 sequences, about 47% occurring once. The source material was blood. All receptors come from an elderly man in good health.

This clonotype appeared a few times. The chain joins TRBV20-1 to TRBJ1-5; D remains ambiguous. Looked up from germline, CDR1 is DFQATT and CDR2 is SNEGSKA (reference sequence). This CDR3 contains 13 residues. V lost 1 base and J lost 5, with 9 bases in between. The CDR3 loop is CSARGSGDQPQHF. The CDR3 nucleotides are TGCAGTGCTAGAGGGTCAGGAGATCAGCCCCAGCATTTT.

Points on this clonotype: A read error is possible here, since a much larger clone lies one base away. The chain couples TRBV2 to TRBJ2-7; D is ambiguous. The CDR3 is 12 residues long. V lost 7 bases, J lost 3 bases, and 10 bases lay in between. Germline values: CDR1 SNHLY, CDR2 FYNNEI. CDR3 residues: CASIWNNYEQYF. Written as DNA, the CDR3 is TGTGCCAGCATTTGGAATAACTACGAGCAGTACTTC.

This clonotype was recorded many times. The J gene is TRBJ2-5, the V gene TRBV12-3 or TRBV12-4, with TRBD1 matching 7 bases. This CDR3 contains 15 residues. V trimming: 2 bases; J trimming: 1 base; junction bases outside the gene matches: 4. This CDR3 reads CASSLPGQVQETQYF. Written as DNA, the CDR3 is TGTGCCAGCAGTTTACCAGGACAGGTCCAAGAGACCCAGTACTTC.

There are a few counts of this clonotype. The DNA of the CDR3 is TGTGCCAGCAGTTACTCGTTAACGGGGAGAAATCAGCCCCAGCATTTT. This codes for CASSYSLTGRNQPQHF. The chain recombines TRBV6-6 with TRBJ1-5, with D unclear. Germline V gene lookup returns CDR1 MNHNY and CDR2 SVGAGI (reference sequence). The CDR3 extends over 16 amino acids. Between the trimmed V and J ends, which lost 0 bases and 4 bases, there was a span of 13 bases.

The chain couples TRBV20-1 to TRBJ2-2; TRBD1 aligns across 7 bases. This CDR3 contains 14 residues. Per germline, CDR1 DFQATT and CDR2 SNEGSKA (reference sequence). V lost 5 bases, J lost 1 base, and 4 bases stayed unmatched. CDR3 in amino acids: CSASRGLNTGELFF. CDR3 coding DNA: TGCAGTGCTTCGAGGGGGCTGAACACCGGGGAGCTGTTTTTT.

In its sample, this clonotype was seen many times. Here the CDR3 DNA reads TGCAGCGTTGAAGATAGGGTAGCGGGCCACTCCTACGAGCAGTACTTC. It codes for CSVEDRVAGHSYEQYF. V usage is TRBV29-1 and J usage is TRBJ2-7; 7 bases fit TRBD2. V lost 0 bases to trimming and J lost 0 bases; unmatched junction nucleotides: 8. Germline V lookup: CDR1 SQVTM, CDR2 ANQGSEA. This CDR3 comprises 16 residues.

V and J are TRBV7-3 and TRBJ2-3; no reliable D call. Germline V gene lookup returns CDR1 SGHTA and CDR2 FQGTGA. CDR3 length: 13 residues. Trimming left V 2 bases short and J 5 bases short, with 8 bases between. The CDR3 spells CASSLLRLDTQYF. CDR3 in DNA: TGTGCCAGCAGCTTATTGAGGCTAGATACGCAGTATTTT.

The CDR3 DNA is TGCAGTGCTAGATGGGTGGGGCAAAGATTTGAGCAGTTCTTC. This sequence encodes CSARWVGQRFEQFF. The chain employs TRBV20-1 and TRBJ2-1, with D possibly matching TRBD1 (5 bases). The length of the CDR3 is 14 residues. Germline V gene sequence: CDR1 DFQATT, CDR2 SNEGSKA (reference sequence). Trimming took off 2 bases at V and 9 bases at J, with 17 bases between the two ends.

V is TRBV7-2 and J is TRBJ2-7, with 7 bases that match TRBD2. CDR1 is SGHTA, CDR2 FQGNSA, per germline. The CDR3 is 13 residues long. Trimming at V came to 4 bases and at J to 3 bases, leaving 3 bases not matched to a gene. The CDR3 loop reads CASSSRTSYEQYF. DNA for the CDR3: TGTGCCAGCAGCTCTCGGACTAGCTACGAGCAGTACTTC. Drawing the rest from reference TRBV7-2 and TRBJ2-7, the complete variable domain is GAGVSQSPSNKVTEKGKDVELRCDPISGHTALYWYRQSLGQGLEFLIYFQGNSAPDKSGLPSDRFSAERTGGSVSTLTIQRTQQEDSAVYLCASSSRTSYEQYFGPGTRLTVT.

V gene TRBV27 combines with J gene TRBJ2-7; 7 bases line up with TRBD2. The V segment lost 4 bases and the J segment 0 bases; nucleotides outside the gene matches: 12. The CDR3 consists of 17 residues. Germline CDR1 reads MNHEY; CDR2 reads SMNVEV (reference sequence). CDR3 nucleotide sequence: TGTGCCAGCAGTTCACTACTAGCGACTTCAAGCTCCTACGAGCAGTACTTC. Amino acids: CASSSLLATSSSYEQYF.

This clonotype has a handful of counts. The chain is built from TRBV29-1 and TRBJ2-5; D is perhaps TRBD2 (6 bases). Germline-derived CDR1 and CDR2 are SQVTM and ANQGSEA. Deletions cut 4 bases from V and 2 bases from J, with 8 bases between. The CDR3 spans 12 residues. In DNA form, the CDR3 reads TGCAGCGTTGTGGGGGGTCAAGAGACCCAGTACTTC. Amino acid sequence: CSVVGGQETQYF.

There are a few counts of this clonotype. The chain combines TRBV20-1 with TRBJ2-1; D uncertain. This CDR3 region has 13 residues. From germline, CDR1 is DFQATT and CDR2 SNEGSKA (reference sequence). V gave up 2 bases and J gave up 13 bases, with 18 bases separating them. CDR3 bases: TGCAGTGCTAGATTTGCGGAGCAAGAGACCCAGTTCTTC. It is translated as CSARFAEQETQFF.

The V call is TRBV3-1, the J call TRBJ2-1, with TRBD2 matching over 10 bases. V lost 3 bases, J lost 4 bases, and 18 bases stayed unmatched. The CDR3 covers 20 residues. Germline V gene lookup returns CDR1 LGHDT and CDR2 YNNKEL (reference sequence). The CDR3 DNA reads as TGTGCCAGCAGCCACTCCGGGACGGCGATAGCGGGAGGCCTATACAATGAGCAGTTCTTC. The encoded protein is CASSHSGTAIAGGLYNEQFF.

In DNA, the CDR3 is TGTGCCAGCAGCCAGGTGGCAGGGGACATCTCCTACAATGAGCAGTTCTTC. Translating gives CASSQVAGDISYNEQFF. The V gene is TRBV4-2, the J gene TRBJ2-1, with D perhaps TRBD1 (6 bases). Trimming shortened V by 3 bases and J by 0 bases, and 15 bases separated the two germline ends. CDR3 length equals 17 residues. Germline CDR1 LGHNA, CDR2 YNFKEQ.

This clonotype was found many times. The chain links TRBV12-3 or TRBV12-4 to TRBJ2-1; 11 bases are shared with TRBD2. The CDR3 sequence is 17 residues long. J lost 0 bases, V lost 4 bases, and 5 bases had no gene match. The CDR3 is CASSSTSGTSSYNEQFF. The CDR3 DNA reads as TGTGCCAGCAGTTCGACTAGCGGGACTAGCTCCTACAATGAGCAGTTCTTC.

This chain's CDR3 is CASTPGLLTDTQYF. The CDR3 DNA sequence: TGTGCCAGTACTCCGGGACTTTTAACAGATACGCAGTATTTT. The chain employs TRBV19 and TRBJ2-3; TRBD2 might be the D (6 bases). This CDR3 contains 14 residues. Germline CDR1 and CDR2: LNHDA and SQIVND (reference sequence). Trimming stripped 7 bases from V and 3 bases from J, with 14 bases between.

The chain carries TRBV5-6 and TRBJ2-1, with TRBD1 identical over 8 bases. Germline CDR1 reads SGHDT; CDR2 reads YYEEEE. J was trimmed by 13 bases and V by 1 base; bases with no gene match: 10. The CDR3 runs to 14 residues. Here the CDR3 reads CASSLWDRLETQFF. DNA of the CDR3: TGTGCCAGCAGCTTGTGGGACAGGCTAGAGACCCAGTTCTTC.

This chain connects TRBV28 to TRBJ2-2, with D maybe TRBD2 (5 bases). The germline gives CDR1 MDHEN, CDR2 SYDVKM. This CDR3 contains 12 residues. V shed 8 bases and J shed 9 bases, with 13 bases lying between them. Written as DNA, the CDR3 is TGTGCCAGCGCAGTGGAGGTTAGGGAGCTGTTTTTT. This encodes CASAVEVRELFF. The variable domain in full, with the rest retrieved from reference TRBV28 and TRBJ2-2, is DVKVTQSSRYLVKRTGEKVFLECVQDMDHENMFWYRQDPGLGLRLIYFSYDVKMKEKGDIPEGYSVSREKKERFSLILESASTNQTSMYLCASAVEVRELFFGEGSRLTVL.

V is TRBV20-1 and J is TRBJ2-1; weak D call: TRBD2 (8 bases). Trimming cost V 0 bases and J 3 bases, with 33 bases left between them. CDR1 is DFQATT, CDR2 SNEGSKA, per germline (reference sequence). The CDR3 is made up of 22 amino acids. As DNA, the CDR3 is TGCAGTGCTAGAGAACTCGGTGTTAACAGGGGCTTGGCGCGGGAGGTCTACAATGAGCAGTTCTTC. Encoded protein: CSARELGVNRGLAREVYNEQFF.

This clonotype showed up many times. CDR3 region: CASSFSSEQYF. The CDR3 bases are TGTGCCAGCAGCTTCAGTTCCGAGCAGTACTTC. This sequence joins TRBV5-5 and TRBJ2-7; D is undetermined. The V and J ends lost 2 bases and 6 bases respectively, with 6 bases between them. Per germline, CDR1 SGHKS and CDR2 YYEKEE (reference sequence). The CDR3 runs to 11 residues.

This chain joins TRBV5-1 and TRBJ2-4; 7 nucleotides align to TRBD1. Gene TRBJ2-7 matches the end of the DNA better, so the J call may be wrong. There are 15 residues in the CDR3. Germline V lookup: CDR1 SGHRS, CDR2 YFSETQ. The DNA for the CDR3 is TGCGCCAGCAGCTTGGATATGGGACAGAGGTACGAGCAGTACTTC. This codes for CASSLDMGQRYEQYF.

As for this clonotype: One end of the junction fails to match germline, which may point to a read error. The rearrangement links TRBV28 to TRBJ1-1; no clear D. This CDR3 is 14 amino acids long. CDR1 is MDHEN and CDR2 is SYDVKM in the germline V gene. The DNA for the CDR3 is TGTACCAGCAGCACTACGGACTGGGGTGCTGAAGCTTTCTTT. It encodes CTSSTTDWGAEAFF.

CDR3 bases: TGTGCCAGCAGAGGACAGTTGGGAGATACGCAGTATTTT. Protein: CASRGQLGDTQYF. The chain links TRBV6-4 to TRBJ2-3, with D maybe TRBD1 (6 bases). V lost 6 bases, J lost 5 bases, and 12 bases lay in between. The germline V gene has CDR1 MRHNA and CDR2 SNTAGT. The CDR3 totals 13 residues.

The chain carries TRBV29-1 and TRBJ1-5, with D possibly being TRBD1 (6 bases). Germline assignment: CDR1 SQVTM and CDR2 ANQGSEA. This CDR3 comprises 12 residues. V was pared by 4 bases and J by 4 bases, with 8 bases between. CDR3 loop: CSVAGANQPQHF. Written as DNA, the CDR3 is TGCAGCGTTGCGGGGGCAAATCAGCCCCAGCATTTT.

The V gene is TRBV12-3 or TRBV12-4, the J gene TRBJ2-2, with D perhaps TRBD1 (6 bases). The CDR3 is 15 residues long. Trimming took off 2 bases at V and 3 bases at J, with 10 bases between the two ends. CDR3 sequence (DNA): TGTGCCAGCAGTTTAAAAGGGGGAGACACCGGGGAGCTGTTTTTT. This codes for CASSLKGGDTGELFF.

This clonotype was observed a few times. This rearrangement joins TRBV20-1 to TRBJ1-5; no clear D gene. The CDR3 is made up of 13 amino acids. Germline CDR1 reads DFQATT; CDR2 reads SNEGSKA (reference sequence). V was trimmed by 3 bases and J by 10 bases, leaving 16 bases between them. The CDR3 protein is CSASATPVSPQHF. CDR3 nucleotides: TGCAGTGCTAGTGCAACTCCTGTCAGCCCCCAGCATTTT.

This clonotype was seen only a few times. This sequence joins TRBV6-2 or TRBV6-3 and TRBJ2-7, with D uncertain. Trimming left V 8 bases short and J 5 bases short, with 22 bases between. Germline V lookup: CDR1 MNHEY, CDR2 SVGEGT. The CDR3 totals 15 residues. CDR3 bases: TGTGCCAGCGCCGGTAGTGGCAGAAAAGGCAACGAGCAGTACTTC. Protein sequence: CASAGSGRKGNEQYF.